This T cell receptor (beta chain) was obtained from a study of control samples from healthy donors and cancer patients. Assay: immunoSEQ multiplex PCR; the TCRdb copy retains only in-frame clones and omits some. Found here are some 120,000 clones, around nine tenths of them singletons; the top ten hold 2% to 3%. This CDR3 is 17 amino acids long. Trimming took 0 bases from V and 1 from J, leaving 11 bases between them. Germline CDR1 is SGHNT and CDR2 is YYREEE (reference sequence). This receptor was taken from a woman in her 70s in good health. The chain couples TRBV5-4 to TRBJ2-6; possibly TRBD1 for D (5 bases). The source material was blood. The CDR3 nucleotides are TGTGCCAGCAGCTTGGAGGTCAGGGCGTCTGGGGCCAACGTCCTGACTTTC. Translated, it gives CASSLEVRASGANVLTF.